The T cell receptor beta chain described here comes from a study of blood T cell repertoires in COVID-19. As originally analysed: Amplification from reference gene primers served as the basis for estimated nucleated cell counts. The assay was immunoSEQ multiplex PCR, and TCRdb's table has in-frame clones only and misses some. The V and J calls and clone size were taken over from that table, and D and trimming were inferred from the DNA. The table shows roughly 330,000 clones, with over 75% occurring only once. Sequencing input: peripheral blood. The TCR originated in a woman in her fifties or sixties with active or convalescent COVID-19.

As DNA, the CDR3 is TGTGCCAGCAGCCAAGTTGGAGTTCCGAACACTGAAGCTTTCTTT. It codes for CASSQVGVPNTEAFF. The chain uses TRBV4-2 and TRBJ1-1; D is unresolved. In germline, CDR1 is LGHNA, CDR2 YNFKEQ. This CDR3 has 15 amino acids. The ends were cut back, 1 base at V and 1 base at J, with 10 bases in the middle.